This T cell receptor beta chain was found in a study of blood T cell repertoires in COVID-19. For the study at large: From the United States, Italy and Spain came samples of acute and convalescent COVID-19.

This clone was seen just once. From germline, CDR1 is MNHEY and CDR2 SVGEGT. CDR3 length: 13 amino acids. Trimming took 4 bases from V and 0 from J, leaving 7 bases between them. Data came from immunoSEQ multiplex PCR; TCRdb stores just in-frame clones and leaves some out. This table holds about 220,000 clones, 65% to 85% found once. The clonotype was recovered from a human donor in a cohort sampled during active COVID-19. The V call is TRBV6-2 or TRBV6-3, the J call TRBJ2-7; D not resolved. The sample comprised peripheral blood. This chain's CDR3 is CASSLSVSYEQYF. In nucleotides, the CDR3 is TGTGCCAGCAGTTTGAGCGTCTCCTACGAGCAGTACTTC.